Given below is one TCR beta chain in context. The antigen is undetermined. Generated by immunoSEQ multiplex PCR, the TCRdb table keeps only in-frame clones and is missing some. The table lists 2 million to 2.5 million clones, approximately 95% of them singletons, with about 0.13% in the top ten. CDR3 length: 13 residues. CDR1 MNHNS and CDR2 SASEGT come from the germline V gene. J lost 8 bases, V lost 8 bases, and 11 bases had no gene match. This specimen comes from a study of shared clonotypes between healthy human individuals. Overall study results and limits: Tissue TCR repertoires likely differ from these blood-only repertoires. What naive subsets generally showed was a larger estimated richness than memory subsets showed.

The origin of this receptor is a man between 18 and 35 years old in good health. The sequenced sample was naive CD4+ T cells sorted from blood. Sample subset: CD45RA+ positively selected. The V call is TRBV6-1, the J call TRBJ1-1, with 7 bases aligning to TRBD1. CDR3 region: CASCRQGLKEAFF. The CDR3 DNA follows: TGTGCCAGCTGTAGACAGGGATTGAAGGAAGCTTTCTTT.